This TCR beta chain was profiled in a study of T-cell reconstitution after alpha-beta-depleted transplantation in children. This sample's TCRbeta library carried unique molecular identifier barcodes. TCRdb reprocessed the PCR reads via MiXCR and lists one record per CDR3 protein. The repertoire holds 500,000 to 600,000 distinct CDR3 sequences, with 32% as singletons. The CDR3 contains 16 residues. V was clipped by 0 bases and J by 0 bases, with 11 bases between them. Germline CDR1 MNHEY, CDR2 SVGEGT. This rearrangement joins TRBV6-2 or TRBV6-3 to TRBJ1-1, with D hard to call. The TCR sequence derives from a human donor who donated a stem cell graft to a child with aplastic anemia. Specimen: PBMCs from the stem cell graft donor, collected from the stem cell graft. The CDR3 coding sequence is TGTGCCAGCAGTTACTCGACCGGGAGGTTGAACACTGAAGCTTTCTTT. Translating it yields CASSYSTGRLNTEAFF.